These 3 T cell receptor beta chains came from one sample sequenced in a study of T cells after yellow fever vaccination. One entry per CDR3 protein results from TCRdb running MiXCR on the 5' RACE reads. Among about 430,000 distinct CDR3 sequences listed, around 20% were seen once. Sequenced material: PBMCs, taken before the yellow fever booster vaccination. The receptors come from a man aged 18 to 29 who received the YFV17D yellow fever vaccine.

This clonotype was detected only a few times. The chain is built from TRBV5-1 and TRBJ2-1; maybe TRBD1 (6 bases). The germline V and J ends were trimmed by 2 bases and 2 bases, with 8 bases remaining between them. The germline V gene encodes CDR1 SGHRS and CDR2 YFSETQ. The CDR3 is 14 amino acids. The CDR3 protein is CASSLRDTYNEQFF. The CDR3 nucleotides read TGCGCCAGCAGCTTACGGGACACCTACAATGAGCAGTTCTTC.

V and J are TRBV7-2 and TRBJ1-2; tentative D call: TRBD1 (5 bases). Looked up from germline, CDR1 is SGHTA and CDR2 is FQGNSA. V lost 5 bases and J 7 bases, leaving 17 bases between the germline ends. There are 14 residues in the CDR3. The CDR3 sequence is CASSLAGEVGGYTF. CDR3 DNA sequence: TGTGCCAGCAGCCTGGCGGGGGAAGTCGGTGGCTACACCTTC.

This rearrangement joins TRBV5-1 to TRBJ2-1, with D possibly being TRBD2 (6 bases). Germline-derived CDR1 and CDR2 are SGHRS and YFSETQ. This CDR3 spans 16 amino acids. V lost 4 bases to trimming and J lost 0 bases, with 14 bases between them. In DNA form, the CDR3 reads TGCGCCAGCAGCCTGGCTGGGACTTCCTCCTACAATGAGCAGTTCTTC. Its translation: CASSLAGTSSYNEQFF.